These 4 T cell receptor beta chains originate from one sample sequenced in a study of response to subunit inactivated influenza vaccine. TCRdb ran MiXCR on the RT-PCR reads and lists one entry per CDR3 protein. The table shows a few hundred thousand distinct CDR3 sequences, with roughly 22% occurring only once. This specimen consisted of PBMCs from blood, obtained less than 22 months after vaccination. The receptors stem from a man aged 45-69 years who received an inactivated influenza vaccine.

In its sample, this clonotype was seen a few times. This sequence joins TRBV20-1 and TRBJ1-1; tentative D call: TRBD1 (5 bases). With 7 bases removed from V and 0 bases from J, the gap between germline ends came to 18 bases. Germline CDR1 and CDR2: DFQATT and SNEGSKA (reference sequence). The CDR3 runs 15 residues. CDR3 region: CSGRGPENLNTEAFF. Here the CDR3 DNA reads TGCAGTGGACGGGGCCCGGAGAATCTGAACACTGAAGCTTTCTTT.

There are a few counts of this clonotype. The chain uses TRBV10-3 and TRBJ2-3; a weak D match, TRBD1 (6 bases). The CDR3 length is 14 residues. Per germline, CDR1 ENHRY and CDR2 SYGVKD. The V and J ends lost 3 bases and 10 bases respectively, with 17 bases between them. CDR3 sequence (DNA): TGTGCCATCAGTGATGGACACAAAGGGGGATCGCAGTATTTT. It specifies CAISDGHKGGSQYF.

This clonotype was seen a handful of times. The CDR3 DNA sequence: TGTGCCACCAGTGACCCCCGGGACCCGAGGGATACGCAGTATTTT. Protein: CATSDPRDPRDTQYF. The chain joins TRBV24-1 to TRBJ2-3, with D possibly called TRBD1 or TRBD2 (5 bases each). Looked up from germline, CDR1 is KGHDR and CDR2 is SFDVKD. The CDR3 loop spans 15 amino acids. V lost 4 bases and J lost 6, with 16 bases in between.

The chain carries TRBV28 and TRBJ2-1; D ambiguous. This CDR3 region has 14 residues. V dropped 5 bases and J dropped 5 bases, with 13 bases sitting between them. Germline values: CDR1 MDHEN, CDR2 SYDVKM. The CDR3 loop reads CASSLPLRNNEQFF. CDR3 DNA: TGTGCCAGCAGTCTCCCATTGCGAAACAATGAGCAGTTCTTC. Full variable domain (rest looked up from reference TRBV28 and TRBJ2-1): DVKVTQSSRYLVKRTGEKVFLECVQDMDHENMFWYRQDPGLGLRLIYFSYDVKMKEKGDIPEGYSVSREKKERFSLILESASTNQTSMYLCASSLPLRNNEQFFGPGTRLTVL.